The 2 T cell receptor beta chains reported below all come from one sample, sequenced in a study of T-cell reconstitution after alpha-beta-depleted transplantation in children. Unique molecular identifiers were incorporated into the prepared TCRbeta library. From the PCR reads, TCRdb called clonotypes with MiXCR, one entry per CDR3 protein. This sample carries fewer than 250,000 distinct CDR3 sequences, more than 15% of them seen once, and the ten largest clones take 40% to 50%. This specimen consisted of PBMCs, mostly from graft donor cells, obtained 360 days after TCRalphabeta/CD19-depleted stem cell transplant. Receptor source: a male patient between 2 and 10 years old who had a stem cell transplant for acute lymphoblastic leukemia, so the T cells may come from the graft donor.

This clonotype was observed a handful of times. The rearrangement links TRBV6-1 to TRBJ2-7; D is possibly TRBD1 or TRBD2 (5 bases each). CDR3 size: 15 residues. CDR1 is MNHNS and CDR2 is SASEGT in the germline V gene. Trimming removed 7 bases at V and 7 bases at J, with 23 bases between. CDR3 region: CASNRGRQPSGEQYF. CDR3 DNA: TGTGCCAGCAACCGGGGCAGACAACCCTCGGGGGAGCAGTACTTC.

Ten or more counts support this clonotype. The chain combines TRBV18 with TRBJ2-5, with D unresolved. This CDR3 comprises 12 residues. The V end was cut by 2 bases, the J end by 4 bases, with 5 bases between. Germline assignment: CDR1 KGHSH and CDR2 LQKENI. The CDR3: CASSPSAETQYF. The CDR3 DNA is TGTGCCAGCTCACCATCTGCAGAGACCCAGTACTTC. The whole variable domain, remainder taken from reference TRBV18 and TRBJ2-5, is NAGVMQNPRHLVRRRGQEARLRCSPMKGHSHVYWYRQLPEEGLKFMVYLQKENIIDESGMPKERFSAEFPKEGPSILRIQQVVRGDSAAYFCASSPSAETQYFGPGTRLLVL.